These T cell receptor beta chains were read from a single sample in a study of blood T cell repertoires in COVID-19. Only in-frame clones appear in the TCRdb table, and some are missing; sequencing was by immunoSEQ multiplex PCR. The sample has 350,000 to 400,000 clones; around 89% are singletons. Sequenced material: peripheral blood. All receptors come from a woman in her thirties with COVID-19, enrolled during active disease. Both conserved end residues are part of each CDR3. The order of the fields is J gene, clone size, V gene, D gene, CDR3 protein, CDR3 DNA. The D gene is left open where the match is weak. For some rows the clone size is stated as once, few or many, or as a class when expanded; others skip it.

J gene: TRBJ2-5; clone size: .; V gene: TRBV6-1; D gene: TRBD2; CDR3 protein: CASSDFSGSVPETQYF; CDR3 DNA: TGTGCCAGCAGTGATTTTAGCGGGAGTGTCCCAGAGACCCAGTACTTC
J gene: TRBJ1-5; clone size: .; V gene: TRBV12-5; D gene: TRBD1; CDR3 protein: CASGLVMGQGPVLSNQPQHF; CDR3 DNA: TGTGCTAGTGGTTTGGTAATGGGACAGGGACCAGTTTTGAGCAATCAGCCCCAGCATTTT
J gene: TRBJ2-3; clone size: .; V gene: TRBV7-2; D gene: .; CDR3 protein: CASSRAGGPGDTQYF; CDR3 DNA: TGTGCCAGCAGCCGGGCCGGGGGGCCCGGAGATACGCAGTATTTT
J gene: TRBJ1-2; clone size: .; V gene: TRBV10-3; D gene: TRBD1; CDR3 protein: CAISGDRDHGYTF; CDR3 DNA: TGTGCCATCAGTGGGGACAGGGATCATGGCTACACCTTC
J gene: TRBJ2-3; clone size: .; V gene: TRBV4-1; D gene: .; CDR3 protein: CASSALAEDTDTQYF; CDR3 DNA: TGCGCCAGCAGCGCATTAGCGGAGGACACAGATACGCAGTATTTT
J gene: TRBJ2-5; clone size: .; V gene: TRBV24-1; D gene: .; CDR3 protein: CATSDPDRSQETQYF; CDR3 DNA: TGTGCCACCAGTGATCCAGACAGGTCCCAAGAGACCCAGTACTTC
J gene: TRBJ2-1; clone size: .; V gene: TRBV7-2; D gene: TRBD2; CDR3 protein: CASSPLAGGYNEQFF; CDR3 DNA: TGTGCCAGCAGCCCTCTAGCGGGGGGCTACAATGAGCAGTTCTTC
J gene: TRBJ2-1; clone size: few; V gene: TRBV12-5; D gene: TRBD1; CDR3 protein: CASGPGQGSDEQFF; CDR3 DNA: TGTGCTAGTGGCCCAGGACAGGGTTCCGATGAGCAGTTCTTC
J gene: TRBJ1-2; clone size: .; V gene: TRBV28; D gene: TRBD1; CDR3 protein: CASSFVGQGDYGYTF; CDR3 DNA: TGTGCCAGCAGTTTCGTCGGACAGGGAGACTATGGCTACACCTTC
J gene: TRBJ1-2; clone size: .; V gene: TRBV4-3; D gene: TRBD1; CDR3 protein: CASSQDERQGVYGYTF; CDR3 DNA: TGCGCCAGCAGCCAAGATGAAAGGCAGGGGGTCTATGGCTACACCTTC
J gene: TRBJ2-5; clone size: .; V gene: TRBV5-6; D gene: TRBD2; CDR3 protein: CASSLGLAGGETQYF; CDR3 DNA: TGTGCCAGCAGCTTGGGCCTAGCGGGAGGAGAGACCCAGTACTTC
J gene: TRBJ2-1; clone size: .; V gene: TRBV18; D gene: TRBD1; CDR3 protein: CASYRDSVYNEQFF; CDR3 DNA: TGTGCCAGCTACCGGGACAGTGTCTACAATGAGCAGTTCTTC
J gene: TRBJ2-7; clone size: once; V gene: TRBV15; D gene: .; CDR3 protein: CATSRDLSRASSYEQYF; CDR3 DNA: TGTGCCACCAGCAGAGATCTTAGCAGGGCTAGCTCCTACGAGCAGTACTTC
J gene: TRBJ2-1; clone size: .; V gene: TRBV4-1; D gene: TRBD2; CDR3 protein: CASSQGTSGRYNEQFF; CDR3 DNA: TGCGCCAGCAGCCAGGGGACTAGCGGTCGGTACAATGAGCAGTTCTTC
J gene: TRBJ2-3; clone size: once; V gene: TRBV10-1; D gene: .; CDR3 protein: CASSESDRHPSTDTQYF; CDR3 DNA: TGCGCCAGCAGTGAGTCTGACAGACATCCTAGCACAGATACGCAGTATTTT
J gene: TRBJ2-2; clone size: .; V gene: TRBV5-5; D gene: TRBD2; CDR3 protein: CASSSLAGGTGELFF; CDR3 DNA: TGTGCCAGCAGCTCCCTAGCGGGAGGGACCGGGGAGCTGTTTTTT
J gene: TRBJ1-2; clone size: .; V gene: TRBV4-1; D gene: .; CDR3 protein: CASSQLIKGRRGVDGYTF; CDR3 DNA: TGCGCCAGCAGCCAATTAATTAAGGGACGGAGGGGAGTGGACGGCTACACCTTC
J gene: TRBJ2-3; clone size: .; V gene: TRBV7-2; D gene: .; CDR3 protein: CASSKTSVGTDTQYF; CDR3 DNA: TGTGCCAGCAGCAAAACTAGTGTAGGCACAGATACGCAGTATTTT
J gene: TRBJ1-5; clone size: few; V gene: TRBV7-2; D gene: TRBD1; CDR3 protein: CASSSGQAAQPQHF; CDR3 DNA: TGTGCCAGCAGCTCCGGACAGGCGGCTCAGCCCCAGCATTTT
J gene: TRBJ2-1; clone size: .; V gene: TRBV29-1; D gene: TRBD2; CDR3 protein: CSVEGLAGGKFF; CDR3 DNA: TGCAGCGTTGAGGGACTAGCGGGAGGCAAGTTCTTC
J gene: TRBJ1-2; clone size: .; V gene: TRBV28; D gene: .; CDR3 protein: CASSRANYGYTF; CDR3 DNA: TGTGCCAGCAGCAGGGCCAACTATGGCTACACCTTC
J gene: TRBJ1-2; clone size: .; V gene: TRBV2; D gene: TRBD1; CDR3 protein: CASSEGQAPYGYTF; CDR3 DNA: TGTGCCAGCAGCGAGGGACAGGCTCCTTATGGCTACACCTTC
J gene: TRBJ2-5; clone size: once; V gene: TRBV2; D gene: .; CDR3 protein: CASSDGGGRQTQYF; CDR3 DNA: TGTGCCAGCAGTGATGGAGGAGGGCGACAGACCCAGTACTTC
J gene: TRBJ2-1; clone size: .; V gene: TRBV2; D gene: .; CDR3 protein: CASSEAFAGYEQFF; CDR3 DNA: TGTGCCAGCAGTGAAGCGTTCGCGGGGTATGAGCAGTTCTTC
J gene: TRBJ1-2; clone size: .; V gene: TRBV24-1; D gene: .; CDR3 protein: CATSASDTNYGYTF; CDR3 DNA: TGTGCCACCAGTGCCTCAGACACGAACTATGGCTACACCTTC
J gene: TRBJ2-1; clone size: .; V gene: TRBV4-1; D gene: .; CDR3 protein: CASSYTRPNEQFF; CDR3 DNA: TGCGCCAGCAGCTACACTAGACCCAATGAGCAGTTCTTC
J gene: TRBJ2-1; clone size: .; V gene: TRBV3-1/TRBV3-2; D gene: TRBD2; CDR3 protein: CASSLGGTSGEQFF; CDR3 DNA: TGTGCCAGCAGCCTAGGGGGGACTAGCGGTGAGCAGTTCTTC
J gene: TRBJ2-5; clone size: few; V gene: TRBV30; D gene: TRBD2; CDR3 protein: CAWTGREVYETQYF; CDR3 DNA: TGTGCCTGGACGGGGCGGGAGGTCTATGAGACCCAGTACTTC
J gene: TRBJ1-6; clone size: .; V gene: TRBV19; D gene: .; CDR3 protein: CASSTQGNNSPLHF; CDR3 DNA: TGTGCCAGTAGTACACAGGGTAACAATTCACCCCTCCACTTT
J gene: TRBJ1-1; clone size: .; V gene: TRBV11-2; D gene: .; CDR3 protein: CASSQQGRGHMNTEAFF; CDR3 DNA: TGTGCCAGCAGCCAACAAGGCAGGGGACACATGAACACTGAAGCTTTCTTT
J gene: TRBJ2-3; clone size: .; V gene: TRBV9; D gene: .; CDR3 protein: CASSTRTGGDTQYF; CDR3 DNA: TGTGCCAGCAGCACGCGGACCGGAGGGGATACGCAGTATTTT
J gene: TRBJ1-5; clone size: .; V gene: TRBV2; D gene: .; CDR3 protein: CASSGIQRSNQPQHF; CDR3 DNA: TGTGCCAGCAGTGGCATCCAACGGAGCAATCAGCCCCAGCATTTT
J gene: TRBJ2-1; clone size: .; V gene: TRBV2; D gene: TRBD2; CDR3 protein: CASSGSSGPYNEQFF; CDR3 DNA: TGTGCCAGCAGTGGTTCTAGCGGCCCCTACAATGAGCAGTTCTTC